This TCR beta chain was identified in a study of T cell changes during pregnancy in multiple sclerosis. Data came from immunoSEQ multiplex PCR; TCRdb stores just in-frame clones and leaves some out. The sample includes around 50,000 clones, more than 85% of them seen just once. The CDR3 has 14 amino acids. V lost 7 bases to trimming and J lost 3 bases, with 15 bases between them. Germline loops: CDR1 SGHKS, CDR2 YYEKEE (reference sequence). J is TRBJ2-3 and V is TRBV5-5; a weak D match, TRBD1 (5 bases). The TCR comes from a female donor in good health, enrolled as a control in a pregnancy study. This specimen was peripheral blood, taken after pregnancy. CDR3 DNA sequence: TGTGCCAGCGCGCCGGCCCAGGGAACAGATACGCAGTATTTT. Its protein product is CASAPAQGTDTQYF.